This T cell receptor beta chain was sequenced during a study of vaccination effects on CD4 cells after COVID-19. Study-level information: Researchers obtained post-vaccine samples at a median of 72 days past the second dose.

V was pared by 2 bases and J by 4 bases, with 9 bases of the junction left unmatched. The CDR3 runs 19 residues. CDR1 is MNHEY and CDR2 is SMNVEV in the germline V gene (reference sequence). Sequencing in the ViraFEST assay came after antigen-specific CD4+ T cells had been expanded with viral peptide pools, which were used to stimulate PBMC. The culture ran for roughly ten days before CD4+ T cells were isolated. All study participants received two doses of BNT162b2 or mRNA-1273 vaccine. Nobody among the vaccine recipients had prior SARS-CoV-2 infection (nucleocapsid antibodies were negative). About this clone itself: Its antigen is unknown.

Clones were read by immunoSEQ multiplex PCR, and TCRdb kept only the in-frame ones, dropping some. The top ten hold 8% to 9.5% of the sample, which has more than 9,000 clones, over 60% seen once. V gene TRBV27 combines with J gene TRBJ2-1; TRBD2 aligns across 15 bases. The source is a human donor who received a COVID-19 vaccine. The input for sequencing was CD4+ T cells from PBMCs cultured with SARS-CoV-2 spike peptides, taken after COVID-19 vaccination. The CDR3 region is CASSLARTSGRAGYNEQFF. CDR3 DNA sequence: TGTGCCAGCAGTTTAGCGCGGACTAGCGGGAGGGCCGGGTACAATGAGCAGTTCTTC.